These T cell receptor beta chains were read from a single sample in a study of cytomegalovirus exposure and HLA in healthy donors. The protocol was immunoSEQ multiplex PCR, while the TCRdb copy is restricted to in-frame clones and leaves out a portion. The sample lists 140,000 to 150,000 clones, around 73% occurring once. Sequenced sample: PBMCs. The receptors here all came from a female donor in good health and CMV-seronegative. Each CDR3 is given with its conserved first and last residue. The D gene is left open where the match is weak. Rows may omit the clone size; those that give it use once, few, many or a size class.

TRBV28	TRBJ1-1	NA	TRBD1	CASSGQGGAEAFF	TGTGCCAGCAGCGGACAGGGAGGGGCTGAAGCTTTCTTT
TRBV6-5	TRBJ1-2	NA	NA	CASSPGTSYYGYTF	TGTGCCAGCAGTCCCGGGACTTCTTACTATGGCTACACCTTC
TRBV6-5	TRBJ2-2	few	NA	CASSYEGTGELFF	TGTGCCAGCAGTTACGAGGGAACCGGGGAGCTGTTTTTT
TRBV27	TRBJ2-7	NA	NA	CASSPAGGQTYEQYF	TGTGCCAGCAGTCCCGCCGGGGGACAGACCTACGAGCAGTACTTC
TRBV5-1	TRBJ1-4	NA	TRBD1	CASKPTGGKEKLFF	TGCGCCAGCAAACCGACAGGGGGCAAGGAAAAACTGTTTTTT
TRBV7-8	TRBJ1-2	NA	TRBD1	CASSWDVRTGERGYTF	TGTGCCAGCAGCTGGGATGTTCGGACAGGGGAAAGGGGCTACACCTTC
TRBV19	TRBJ1-5	NA	NA	CASSIGGGLGQPQHF	TGTGCCAGTAGTATAGGGGGGGGTCTCGGTCAGCCCCAGCATTTT
TRBV7-8	TRBJ1-2	NA	NA	CASSNRLGGGYTF	TGTGCCAGCAGCAACCGCCTAGGCGGTGGCTACACCTTC
TRBV7-7	TRBJ2-7	NA	NA	CASSRGQTYEQYF	TGTGCCAGCAGCCGAGGACAGACCTACGAGCAGTACTTC
TRBV4-2	TRBJ2-3	NA	NA	CASSQEQGHTQYF	TGTGCCAGCAGCCAAGAACAGGGACATACGCAGTATTTT
TRBV30	TRBJ1-1	once	NA	CAWSSGHPNTEAFF	TGTGCCTGGAGTTCGGGACACCCGAACACTGAAGCTTTCTTT
TRBV5-5	TRBJ1-1	NA	TRBD1	CASSLVPDRGNTEAFF	TGTGCCAGCAGCTTGGTCCCGGACAGGGGGAACACTGAAGCTTTCTTT
TRBV14	TRBJ2-3	once	NA	CASSPPRASSTDTQYF	TGTGCCAGCAGCCCGCCCAGGGCCTCTAGCACAGATACGCAGTATTTT
TRBV5-1	TRBJ1-4	once	TRBD1	CASSKGQLNEKLFF	TGCGCCAGCAGCAAGGGACAGTTAAATGAAAAACTGTTTTTT
TRBV7-2	TRBJ2-6	NA	NA	CASRSGGANVLTF	TGTGCCAGCAGGTCGGGGGGGGCCAACGTCCTGACTTTC
TRBV4-1	TRBJ2-7	NA	TRBD1	CASSHVLGQNYEQYF	TGCGCCAGCAGCCATGTATTGGGACAGAACTACGAGCAGTACTTC
TRBV25-1	TRBJ1-1	NA	NA	CAGRDTGNTEAFF	TGTGCCGGCAGGGATACAGGAAACACTGAAGCTTTCTTT
TRBV5-1	TRBJ2-1	NA	TRBD2	CASSTGLAGGLNEQFF	TGCGCCAGCAGCACCGGGCTAGCGGGGGGCCTAAATGAGCAGTTCTTC
TRBV30	TRBJ2-7	NA	NA	CAWSVSRVDEQYF	TGTGCCTGGAGTGTATCCAGGGTCGACGAGCAGTACTTC
TRBV5-1	TRBJ2-4	NA	NA	CASSTTSFEAAKNIQYF	TGCGCCAGCAGCACGACTAGTTTCGAGGCAGCCAAAAACATTCAGTACTTC
TRBV28	TRBJ2-1	NA	TRBD2	CASTPSGRYNEQFF	TGTGCCAGCACCCCTAGCGGGAGGTACAATGAGCAGTTCTTC
TRBV27	TRBJ2-1	NA	TRBD1	CASSSLGTVTNEQFF	TGTGCCAGCAGTTCCCTGGGGACAGTAACTAATGAGCAGTTCTTC
TRBV7-2	TRBJ2-7	NA	TRBD2	CASSPSGGATEQYF	TGTGCCAGCAGCCCTAGCGGGGGGGCCACCGAGCAGTACTTC
TRBV13	TRBJ1-2	NA	TRBD1	CASSRTGGNYGYTF	TGTGCCAGCAGCCGAACAGGGGGGAACTATGGCTACACCTTC
TRBV28	TRBJ1-6	NA	NA	CASRSPGVNNSPLHF	TGTGCCAGCAGAAGCCCGGGAGTAAATAATTCACCCCTCCACTTT
TRBV7-7	TRBJ2-2	NA	TRBD2	CASSSSSGSWAGELFF	TGTGCCAGCAGCTCTTCTAGCGGGAGCTGGGCCGGGGAGCTGTTTTTT
TRBV5-4	TRBJ2-2	NA	NA	CASSLRIGLLTGELFF	TGTGCCAGCAGCTTGAGAATCGGACTACTCACCGGGGAGCTGTTTTTT
TRBV9	TRBJ2-3	NA	NA	CASSATGSWTDTQYF	TGTGCCAGCAGCGCCACAGGGAGTTGGACAGATACGCAGTATTTT
TRBV7-2	TRBJ1-3	NA	NA	CASSFGGGNTIYF	TGTGCCAGCAGCTTTGGTGGGGGGAACACCATATATTTT